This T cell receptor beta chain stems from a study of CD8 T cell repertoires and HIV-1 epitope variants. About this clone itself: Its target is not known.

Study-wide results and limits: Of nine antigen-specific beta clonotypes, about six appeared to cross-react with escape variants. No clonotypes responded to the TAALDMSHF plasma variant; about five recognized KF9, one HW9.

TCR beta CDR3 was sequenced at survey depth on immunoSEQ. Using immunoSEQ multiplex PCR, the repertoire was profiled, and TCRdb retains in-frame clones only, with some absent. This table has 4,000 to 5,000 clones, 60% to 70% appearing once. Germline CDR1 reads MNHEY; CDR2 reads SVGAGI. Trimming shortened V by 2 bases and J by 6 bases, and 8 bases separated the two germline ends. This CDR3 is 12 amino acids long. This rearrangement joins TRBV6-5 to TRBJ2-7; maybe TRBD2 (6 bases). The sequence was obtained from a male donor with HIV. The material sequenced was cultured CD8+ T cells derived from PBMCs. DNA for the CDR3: TGTGCCAGCAGTTACGGGGGAGGCGAGCAGTACTTC. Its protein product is CASSYGGGEQYF.